A single sample gave rise to the 5 T cell receptor beta chains below, sequenced in a study of blood T cell repertoires in COVID-19. Profiling relied on immunoSEQ multiplex PCR, and the TCRdb table lists in-frame clones only, not all of them. The sample has tens of thousands of clones, roughly 89% seen once. The sequencing input was peripheral blood. These receptors were taken from a man between 65 and 85 years old with active or convalescent COVID-19.

CDR3 amino acids: CASSITRITSRSSYNEQFF. CDR3 DNA sequence: TGTGCCAGCAGCATTACCCGAATTACTAGCAGAAGCTCCTACAATGAGCAGTTCTTC. V is TRBV5-6 and J is TRBJ2-1; D perhaps matches TRBD2 (6 bases). The length of the CDR3 is 19 residues. V was pared by 4 bases and J by 0 bases, with 23 bases between. Germline assignment: CDR1 SGHDT and CDR2 YYEEEE.

This chain joins TRBV5-4 and TRBJ2-2; tentative D call: TRBD2 (5 bases). CDR3 length: 16 residues. Trimming shortened V by 0 bases and J by 4 bases, and 13 bases separated the two germline ends. Germline V gives CDR1 SGHNT, CDR2 YYREEE (reference sequence). The CDR3 DNA follows: TGTGCCAGCAGCTTGGGTCGGGGAGAAGGCACCGGGGAGCTGTTTTTT. It specifies CASSLGRGEGTGELFF.

V usage is TRBV9 and J usage is TRBJ2-2, with 8 bases aligning to TRBD2. Germline assignment: CDR1 SGDLS and CDR2 YYNGEE. The V gene end was trimmed by 2 bases and the J gene end by 6 bases; junction bases not matched to a gene: 9. This CDR3 region has 16 residues. CDR3 loop: CASSVAGGGQAGELFF. The DNA of the CDR3 is TGTGCCAGCAGCGTCGCGGGGGGCGGCCAGGCCGGGGAGCTGTTTTTT.

The chain is built from TRBV6-5 and TRBJ1-3; no clear D. The CDR3 has 15 residues. In germline, CDR1 is MNHEY, CDR2 SVGAGI. V gave up 5 bases and J gave up 0 bases, with 11 bases separating them. CDR3: CASSLIHNSGNTIYF. CDR3 bases: TGTGCCAGCAGTCTCATACATAACTCTGGAAACACCATATATTTT.

The chain has TRBV6-2 or TRBV6-3 and TRBJ1-1; TRBD1 is a possible D gene (5 bases). Per germline, CDR1 MNHEY and CDR2 SVGEGT. CDR3 length equals 13 residues. V gave up 1 base and J gave up 5 bases, with 8 bases separating them. The CDR3 region has the DNA TGTGCCAGCAGTTACTATAGACAGACTGAAGCTTTCTTT. Translation gives CASSYYRQTEAFF.